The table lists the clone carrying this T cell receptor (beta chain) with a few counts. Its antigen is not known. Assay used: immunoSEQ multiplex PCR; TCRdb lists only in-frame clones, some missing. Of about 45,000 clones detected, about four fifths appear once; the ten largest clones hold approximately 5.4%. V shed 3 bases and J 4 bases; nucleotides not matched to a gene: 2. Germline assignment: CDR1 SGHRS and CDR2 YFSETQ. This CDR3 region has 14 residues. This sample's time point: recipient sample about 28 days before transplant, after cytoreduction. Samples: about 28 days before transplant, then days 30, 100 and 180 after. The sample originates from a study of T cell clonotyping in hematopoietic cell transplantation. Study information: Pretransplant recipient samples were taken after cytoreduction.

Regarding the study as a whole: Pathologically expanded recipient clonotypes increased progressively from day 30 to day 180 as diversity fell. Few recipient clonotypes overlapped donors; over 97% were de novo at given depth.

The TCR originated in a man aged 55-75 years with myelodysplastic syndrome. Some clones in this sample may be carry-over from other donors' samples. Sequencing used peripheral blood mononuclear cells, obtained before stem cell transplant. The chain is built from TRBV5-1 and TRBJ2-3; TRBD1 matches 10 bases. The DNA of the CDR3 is TGCGCCAGCAGCTCGACAGGGGGCTCAGATACGCAGTATTTT. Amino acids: CASSSTGGSDTQYF.